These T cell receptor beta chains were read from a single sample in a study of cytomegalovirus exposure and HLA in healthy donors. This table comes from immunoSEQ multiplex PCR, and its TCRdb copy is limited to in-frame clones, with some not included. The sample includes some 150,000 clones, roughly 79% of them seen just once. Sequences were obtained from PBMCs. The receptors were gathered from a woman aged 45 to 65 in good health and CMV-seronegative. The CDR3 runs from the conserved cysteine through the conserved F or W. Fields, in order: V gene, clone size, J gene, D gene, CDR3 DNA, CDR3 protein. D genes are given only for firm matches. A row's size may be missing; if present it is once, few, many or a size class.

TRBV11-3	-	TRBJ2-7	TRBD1	TGTGCCAGCAGCAAAAACAGGGGCGACGAGCAGTACTTC	CASSKNRGDEQYF
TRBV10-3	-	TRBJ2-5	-	TGTGCCATCAGGGGATCCTTTCCTAGGAGGATGTACCAAGAGACCCAGTACTTC	CAIRGSFPRRMYQETQYF
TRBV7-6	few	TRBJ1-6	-	TGTGCCAGCAGCTTAGGATCGGGTAAATCCAGCTCCTATAATTCACCCCTCCACTTT	CASSLGSGKSSSYNSPLHF
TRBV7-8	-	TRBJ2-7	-	TGTGCCAGCAGCCCAACAGGGAATGAACTCTACGAGCAGTACTTC	CASSPTGNELYEQYF
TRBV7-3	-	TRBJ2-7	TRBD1	TGTGCCAGCAGCTTACCCAACCTAGGACAGGTCGAAGGGTGCTACGAGCAGTACTTC	CASSLPNLGQVEGCYEQYF
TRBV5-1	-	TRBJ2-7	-	TGCGCCAGCAGCTTGGTTCGGGGGGCCCACGAGCAGTACTTC	CASSLVRGAHEQYF
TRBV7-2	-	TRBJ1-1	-	TGTGCCAGCAGCTTACTTCAGGGGTGGACTGAAGCTTTCTTT	CASSLLQGWTEAFF
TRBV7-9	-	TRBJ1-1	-	TGTGCCAGCAGCTTAGAACTACCGAACACTGAAGCTTTCTTT	CASSLELPNTEAFF
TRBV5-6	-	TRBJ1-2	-	TGTGCCAGCAGCCAAGGTTCGAAGGGGGGCTACACCTTC	CASSQGSKGGYTF
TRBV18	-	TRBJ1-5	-	TGTGCCAGCTCACCACCGGGGCGGAATAGCAATCAGCCCCAGCATTTT	CASSPPGRNSNQPQHF
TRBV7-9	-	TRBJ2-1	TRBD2	TGTGCCAGCAGCTTAGCGGCGGGGGGGGCCTACAATGAGCAGTTCTTC	CASSLAAGGAYNEQFF
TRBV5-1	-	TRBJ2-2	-	TGCGCCAGCAGCTTGGCCGGTAGTTATAACGGGGAGCTGTTTTTT	CASSLAGSYNGELFF
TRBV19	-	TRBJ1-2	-	TGTGCCAGTAGTATTCAGGCTGGTAACTATGGCTACACCTTC	CASSIQAGNYGYTF
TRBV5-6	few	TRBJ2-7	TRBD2	TGTGCCAGCAGCTCAAAACCCCCACTAGCGGAGGTCTACGAGCAGTACTTC	CASSSKPPLAEVYEQYF
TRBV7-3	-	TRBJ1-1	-	TGTGCCAGCAGCTTAACAGGGAGAAACACTGAAGCTTTCTTT	CASSLTGRNTEAFF
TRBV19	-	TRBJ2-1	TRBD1	TGTGCCAGTAGTCCGCAGGGGGTGGGCTCCTACAATGAGCAGTTCTTC	CASSPQGVGSYNEQFF
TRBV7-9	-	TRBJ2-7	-	TGTGCCAGCAGCCACTCAGGGGGGTCCGAGCAGTACTTC	CASSHSGGSEQYF
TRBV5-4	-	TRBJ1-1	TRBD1	TGTGCCAGCAGCATGGGACAGGGGCTTGTTAATAGTGAAGCTTTCTTT	CASSMGQGLVNSEAFF
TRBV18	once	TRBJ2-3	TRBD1	TGTGCCAGCTCACCAGGGACAGGGGATACGCAGTATTTT	CASSPGTGDTQYF
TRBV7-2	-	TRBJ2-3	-	TGTGCCAGCAGCTTTAGTTCGTATACTAGCTTGTATTTT	CASSFSSYTSLYF
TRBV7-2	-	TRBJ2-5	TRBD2	TGTGCCAGCAGCTCCATTTTAGCGGGAGGAGGAGAGACCCAGTACTTC	CASSSILAGGGETQYF
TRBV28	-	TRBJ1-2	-	TGTGCCAGCACCACCCTAAGGGGAGGCTACACCTTC	CASTTLRGGYTF
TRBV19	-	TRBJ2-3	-	TGTGCCAGTAGTATCGGGGGGCTAGGCACAGATACGCAGTATTTT	CASSIGGLGTDTQYF
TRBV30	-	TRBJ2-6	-	TGTGCCTGGAGTGACGGCAGGGGTGGCACTGGGGCCAACGTCCTGACTTTC	CAWSDGRGGTGANVLTF
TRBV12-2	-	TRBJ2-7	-	TGTGCAAGTCGCTCCTGGGACAGGAGGACCTACGAGCAGTACTTC	CASRSWDRRTYEQYF
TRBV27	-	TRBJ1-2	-	TGTGCCAGCAGACCACTCGGGGGAGCTAACTATGGCTACACCTTC	CASRPLGGANYGYTF
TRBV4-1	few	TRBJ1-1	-	TGCGCCAGCAGCCAACCCCCGCGGGGCATGAACACTGAAGCTTTCTTT	CASSQPPRGMNTEAFF
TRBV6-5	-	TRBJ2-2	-	TGTGCCAGCAGCTACGCGGGACTGGCGAACACCGGGGAGCTGTTTTTT	CASSYAGLANTGELFF
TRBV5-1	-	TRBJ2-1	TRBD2	TGCGCCAGCAGCGTGACTAGCGGGCACTACAATGAGCAGTTCTTC	CASSVTSGHYNEQFF
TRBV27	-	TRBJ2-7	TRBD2	TGTGCCAGCACCTCTTCTGCGGGGGGTGAGCAGTACTTC	CASTSSAGGEQYF
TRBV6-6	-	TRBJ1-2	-	TGTGCCAGCAGTTACTCGGGCGGGGGTTACGGCTACACCTTC	CASSYSGGGYGYTF
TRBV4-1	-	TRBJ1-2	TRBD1	TGCGCCAGCAGCCCAACTGACAGGGGGTCCGATGGCTACACCTTC	CASSPTDRGSDGYTF
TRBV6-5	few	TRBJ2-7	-	TGTGCCAGCAGTTACTCCGCGGGATTGTCCTACGAGCAGTACTTC	CASSYSAGLSYEQYF
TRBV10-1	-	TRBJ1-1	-	TGCGCCAGCAGGGACACCCCTGTGGAAGCTTTCTTT	CASRDTPVEAFF
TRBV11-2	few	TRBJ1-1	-	TGTGCCAGCAGCCGGAGCCTGAACACTGAAGCTTTCTTT	CASSRSLNTEAFF
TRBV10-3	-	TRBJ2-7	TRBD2	TGTGCCATCAGTTCGGGTAGCGGGATCTACGAGCAGTACTTC	CAISSGSGIYEQYF
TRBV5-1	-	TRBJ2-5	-	TGCGCCAGCAGTTTTTCAGGGGTAGAGACCCAGTACTTC	CASSFSGVETQYF
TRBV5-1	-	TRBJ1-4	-	TGCGCCAGCTCAAAAGGACAGACGACTAATGAAAAACTGTTTTTT	CASSKGQTTNEKLFF
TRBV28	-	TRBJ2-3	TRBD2	TGTGCCAGCAGTCCCCAAGCGGGAGCCCACACAGATACGCAGTATTTT	CASSPQAGAHTDTQYF
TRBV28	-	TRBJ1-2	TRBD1	TGTGCCAGCAGCCGGACAGGGGCTTTAGACTATGGCTACACCTTC	CASSRTGALDYGYTF
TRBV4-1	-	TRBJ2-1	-	TGCGCCAGCAGGTACCCCGGTACTACCAATGAGCAGTTCTTC	CASRYPGTTNEQFF
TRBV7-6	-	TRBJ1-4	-	TGTGCCAGCAGCTTAGAGGGGCGGGGGTCACGGCAAGAAAAACTGTTTTTT	CASSLEGRGSRQEKLFF
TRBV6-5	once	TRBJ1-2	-	TGTGCCAGCAGTTACCAAATTCAGAGCGGGGGCTACACCTTC	CASSYQIQSGGYTF
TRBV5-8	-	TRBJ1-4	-	TGTGCCAGCAGCTTGGATCCGGGTGTATGGACAGTGGAGATCGAAAAACTGTTTTTT	CASSLDPGVWTVEIEKLFF
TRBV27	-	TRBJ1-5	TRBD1	TGTGCCAGCAGTCAAGGGACAGGGGGGCACAATCAGCCCCAGCATTTT	CASSQGTGGHNQPQHF
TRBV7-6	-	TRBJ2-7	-	TGTGCCAGCAGCTTATCCCACAGGGGACTCTACGAGCAGTACTTC	CASSLSHRGLYEQYF
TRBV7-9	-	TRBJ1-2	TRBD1	TGTGCCAGCAGCCAGACAGGGTTGGATGGCTACACCTTC	CASSQTGLDGYTF
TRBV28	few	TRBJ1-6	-	TGTGCCAGCAGTTCTCTACTTAGGGAGGTATCTTCACCCCTCCACTTT	CASSSLLREVSSPLHF
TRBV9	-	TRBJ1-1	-	TGTGCCAGCAGCGTAGGGTCAGGGGCAAACACTGAAGCTTTCTTT	CASSVGSGANTEAFF